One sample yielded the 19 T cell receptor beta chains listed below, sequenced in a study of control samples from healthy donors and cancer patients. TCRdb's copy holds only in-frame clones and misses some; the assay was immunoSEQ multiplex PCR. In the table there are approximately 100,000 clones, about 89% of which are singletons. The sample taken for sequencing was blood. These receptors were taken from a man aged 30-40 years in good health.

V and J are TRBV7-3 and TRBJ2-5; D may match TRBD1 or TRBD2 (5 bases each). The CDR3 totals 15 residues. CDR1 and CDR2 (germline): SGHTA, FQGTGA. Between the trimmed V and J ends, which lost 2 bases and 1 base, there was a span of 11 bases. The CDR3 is CASSLDGTPQETQYF. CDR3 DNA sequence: TGTGCCAGCAGCTTAGATGGGACCCCCCAAGAGACCCAGTACTTC.

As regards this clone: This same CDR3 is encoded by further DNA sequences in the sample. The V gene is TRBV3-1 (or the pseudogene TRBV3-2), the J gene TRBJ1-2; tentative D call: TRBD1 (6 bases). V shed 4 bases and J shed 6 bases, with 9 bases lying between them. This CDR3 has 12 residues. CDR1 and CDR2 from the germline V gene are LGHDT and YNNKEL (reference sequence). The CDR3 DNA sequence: TGTGCCAGCAGCCGAAACAGGGATGGCTACACCTTC. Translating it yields CASSRNRDGYTF.

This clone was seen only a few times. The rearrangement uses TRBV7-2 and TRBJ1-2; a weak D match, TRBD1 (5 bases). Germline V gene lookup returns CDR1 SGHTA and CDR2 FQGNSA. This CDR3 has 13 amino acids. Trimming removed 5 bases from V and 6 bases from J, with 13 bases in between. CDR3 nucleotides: TGTGCCAGCAGCATCAGGGAGCGCGATGGCTACACCTTC. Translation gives CASSIRERDGYTF. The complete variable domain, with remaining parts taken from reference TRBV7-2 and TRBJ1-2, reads GAGVSQSPSNKVTEKGKDVELRCDPISGHTALYWYRQSLGQGLEFLIYFQGNSAPDKSGLPSDRFSAERTGGSVSTLTIQRTQQEDSAVYLCASSIRERDGYTFGSGTRLTVV.

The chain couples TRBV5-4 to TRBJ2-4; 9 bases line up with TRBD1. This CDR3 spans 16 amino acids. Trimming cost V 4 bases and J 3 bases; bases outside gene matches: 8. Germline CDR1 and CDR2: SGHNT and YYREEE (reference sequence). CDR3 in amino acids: CASSQTGGNDKNIQYF. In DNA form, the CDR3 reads TGTGCCAGCAGCCAGACAGGGGGAAATGACAAAAACATTCAGTACTTC.

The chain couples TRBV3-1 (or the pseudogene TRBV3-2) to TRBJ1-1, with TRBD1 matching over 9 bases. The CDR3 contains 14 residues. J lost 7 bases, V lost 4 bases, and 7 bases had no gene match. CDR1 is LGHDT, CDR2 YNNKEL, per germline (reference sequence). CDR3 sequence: CASSPQGARNEAFF. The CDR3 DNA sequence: TGTGCCAGCAGCCCACAGGGGGCGCGTAATGAAGCTTTCTTT.

CDR3 region: CASSAQALAKLFF. Written as DNA, the CDR3 is TGTGCCAGCAGTGCCCAGGCTCTGGCAAAACTGTTTTTT. The V call is TRBV6-2 or TRBV6-3, the J call TRBJ1-4; D unresolved. Trimming took off 5 bases at V and 10 bases at J, with 14 bases between the two ends. Germline CDR1 and CDR2: MNHEY and SVGEGT. The CDR3 is 13 amino acids.

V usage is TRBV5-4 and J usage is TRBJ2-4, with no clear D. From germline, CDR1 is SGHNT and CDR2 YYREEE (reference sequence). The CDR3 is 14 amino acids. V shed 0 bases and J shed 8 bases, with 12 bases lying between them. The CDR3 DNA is TGTGCCAGCAGCTTGGGACTTAGCCGGGACATTCAGTACTTC. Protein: CASSLGLSRDIQYF.

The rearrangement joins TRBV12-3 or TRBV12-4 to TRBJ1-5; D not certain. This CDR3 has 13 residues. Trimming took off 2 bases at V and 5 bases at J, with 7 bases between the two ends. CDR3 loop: CASSLSLYQPQHF. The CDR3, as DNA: TGTGCCAGCAGTTTAAGCCTTTATCAGCCCCAGCATTTT.

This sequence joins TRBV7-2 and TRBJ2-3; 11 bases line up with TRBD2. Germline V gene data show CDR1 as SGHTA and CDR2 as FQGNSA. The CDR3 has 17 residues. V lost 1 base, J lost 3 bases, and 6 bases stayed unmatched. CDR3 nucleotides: TGTGCCAGCAGCTTAGTAGCGGGAGGGCTTCGGACAGATACGCAGTATTTT. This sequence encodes CASSLVAGGLRTDTQYF.

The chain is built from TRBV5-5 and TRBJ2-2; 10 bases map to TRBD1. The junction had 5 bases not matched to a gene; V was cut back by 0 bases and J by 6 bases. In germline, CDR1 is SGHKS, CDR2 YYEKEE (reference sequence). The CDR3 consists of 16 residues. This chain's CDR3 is CASSLETGGFPGELFF. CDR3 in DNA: TGTGCCAGCAGCTTGGAGACAGGGGGCTTTCCCGGGGAGCTGTTTTTT.

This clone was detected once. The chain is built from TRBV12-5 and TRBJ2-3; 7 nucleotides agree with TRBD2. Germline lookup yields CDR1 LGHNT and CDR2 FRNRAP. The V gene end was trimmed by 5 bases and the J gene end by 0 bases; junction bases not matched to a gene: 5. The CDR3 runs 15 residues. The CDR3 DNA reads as TGTGCTAGTGGTATAGCGGGTACTAGCACAGATACGCAGTATTTT. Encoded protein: CASGIAGTSTDTQYF.

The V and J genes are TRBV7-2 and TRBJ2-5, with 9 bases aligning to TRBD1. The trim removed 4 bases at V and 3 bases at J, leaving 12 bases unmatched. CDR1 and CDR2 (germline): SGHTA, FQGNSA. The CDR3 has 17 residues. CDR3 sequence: CASSYVRTGVTEETQYF. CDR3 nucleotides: TGTGCCAGCAGCTACGTAAGGACAGGGGTGACCGAAGAGACCCAGTACTTC.

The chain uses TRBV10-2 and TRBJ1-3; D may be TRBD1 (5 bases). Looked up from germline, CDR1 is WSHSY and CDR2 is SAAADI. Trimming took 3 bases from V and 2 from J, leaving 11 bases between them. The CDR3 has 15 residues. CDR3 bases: TGCGCCAGCAGTGATCAGGGTTTAGCTGGAAACACCATATATTTT. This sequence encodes CASSDQGLAGNTIYF.

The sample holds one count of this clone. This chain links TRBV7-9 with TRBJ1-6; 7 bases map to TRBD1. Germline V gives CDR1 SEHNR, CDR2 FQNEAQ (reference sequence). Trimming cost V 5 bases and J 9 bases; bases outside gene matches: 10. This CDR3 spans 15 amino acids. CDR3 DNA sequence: TGTGCCAGCAGCCCTCAAGACAGGGTTGGTTCACCCCTCCACTTT. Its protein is CASSPQDRVGSPLHF.

The CDR3 here is CASSHLNHITSEAFF. The CDR3 region has the DNA TGCGCCAGCAGCCATTTGAACCACATTACCTCTGAAGCTTTCTTT. V usage is TRBV4-1 and J usage is TRBJ1-1; D call uncertain. The CDR3 sequence is 15 residues long. The V and J ends lost 3 bases and 6 bases respectively, with 17 bases between them. Germline CDR1 and CDR2: MGHRA and YSYEKL.

CDR3 bases: TGTGCCACCAGCAGAGGCGACAGAACCGGGGAGCTGTTTTTT. Its translation: CATSRGDRTGELFF. V is TRBV15 and J is TRBJ2-2; possible D gene TRBD1, 5 bases. The germline V gene has CDR1 LNHNV and CDR2 YYDKDF (reference sequence). This CDR3 region has 14 residues. The V and J ends lost 1 base and 5 bases respectively, with 8 bases between them.

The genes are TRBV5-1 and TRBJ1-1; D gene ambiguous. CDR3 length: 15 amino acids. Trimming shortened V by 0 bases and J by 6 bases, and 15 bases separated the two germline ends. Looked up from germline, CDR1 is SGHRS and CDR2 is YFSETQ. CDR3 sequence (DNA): TGCGCCAGCAGCTTGGGGGTCGTTCTGCCGTCTGAAGCTTTCTTT. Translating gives CASSLGVVLPSEAFF. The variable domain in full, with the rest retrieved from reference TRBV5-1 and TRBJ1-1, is KAGVTQTPRYLIKTRGQQVTLSCSPISGHRSVSWYQQTPGQGLQFLFEYFSETQRNKGNFPGRFSGRQFSNSRSEMNVSTLELGDSALYLCASSLGVVLPSEAFFGQGTRLTVV.

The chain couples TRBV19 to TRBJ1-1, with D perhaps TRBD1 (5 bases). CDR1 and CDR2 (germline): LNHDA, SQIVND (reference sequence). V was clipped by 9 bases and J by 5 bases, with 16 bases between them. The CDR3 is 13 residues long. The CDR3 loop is CASKTSGLTEAFF. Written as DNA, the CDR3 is TGTGCCAGCAAAACCTCAGGGCTGACTGAAGCTTTCTTT.

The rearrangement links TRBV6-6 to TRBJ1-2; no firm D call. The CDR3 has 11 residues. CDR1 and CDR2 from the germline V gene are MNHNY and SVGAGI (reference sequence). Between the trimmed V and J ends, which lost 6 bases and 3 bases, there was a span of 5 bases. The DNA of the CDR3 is TGTGCCAGCAGCCAGGACTATGGCTACACCTTC. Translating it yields CASSQDYGYTF.